The 20 T cell receptor beta chains below were found in one sample sequenced in a study of human T cells and chemical hapten exposure. Unique molecular identifiers were attached to individual cDNA molecules within the library. TCRdb called the reads again in MiXCR, with one record for every CDR3 protein. Counted here are around 120,000 distinct CDR3 sequences, over 6.5% occurring once; the ten biggest clones make up more than 1.3%. Sequencing started from total RNA isolated from unfractionated whole blood. Sequencing was performed on whole blood. These TCRs come from a human donor in good health. Some clones in this sample may be carry-over from other donors' samples.

This clonotype was counted between two and nine times. The V and J genes are TRBV6-5 and TRBJ2-7, with 10 bases lining up with TRBD2. Germline lookup yields CDR1 MNHEY and CDR2 SVGAGI. J was trimmed by 2 bases and V by 3 bases; bases with no gene match: 4. The CDR3 extends over 15 amino acids. The CDR3 nucleotides are TGTGCCAGCAGTTATACTAGCGGGATAACCTACGAGCAGTACTTC. Translating gives CASSYTSGITYEQYF.

At least ten counts were recorded for this clonotype. The chain links TRBV7-2 to TRBJ1-5; D is possibly TRBD1 (5 bases). The germline V gene has CDR1 SGHTA and CDR2 FQGNSA. V was shortened by 1 base and J by 6 bases, with 13 bases between the two germline ends. This CDR3 is 15 amino acids long. CDR3 sequence reads: CASSLVPGISQPQHF. CDR3 nucleotide sequence: TGTGCCAGCAGCTTAGTCCCAGGGATAAGTCAGCCCCAGCATTTT.

The chain couples TRBV7-2 to TRBJ2-1; a possible D gene is TRBD1 (6 bases). Per the germline V gene, CDR1 is SGHTA and CDR2 is FQGNSA. CDR3 size: 16 residues. Trimming pared 4 bases from V and 7 bases from J, leaving 20 bases between. This chain's CDR3 is CASSWGRVGGRNEQFF. The CDR3 bases are TGTGCCAGCAGCTGGGGACGAGTTGGGGGCAGGAATGAGCAGTTCTTC.

In its sample, this clonotype was seen a few times. The rearrangement links TRBV27 to TRBJ2-5; D may be TRBD2 (6 bases). The CDR3 has 13 amino acids. CDR1 and CDR2 (germline): MNHEY, SMNVEV (reference sequence). The ends were cut back, 5 bases at V and 1 base at J, with 8 bases in the middle. As DNA, the CDR3 is TGTGCCAGCAGTCGCGGGGTCCAAGAGACCCAGTACTTC. Its translation is CASSRGVQETQYF.

The rearrangement uses TRBV3-1 and TRBJ2-1; maybe TRBD2 (6 bases). Deletions cut 6 bases from V and 4 bases from J, with 22 bases between. CDR1 and CDR2 from the germline V gene are LGHDT and YNNKEL (reference sequence). This CDR3 contains 17 residues. The CDR3: CASSSKNGTQSYNEQFF. CDR3 bases: TGTGCCAGCAGTTCGAAGAACGGGACTCAGAGTTACAATGAGCAGTTCTTC.

The sample holds many counts of this clonotype. The chain couples TRBV5-1 to TRBJ2-1; the D gene is possibly TRBD1 (5 bases). The germline CDR1 and CDR2 sequences are SGHRS and YFSETQ. V was clipped by 0 bases and J by 8 bases, with 6 bases between them. The CDR3 extends over 12 amino acids. DNA for the CDR3: TGCGCCAGCAGCTTGGGGGGCGATGAGCAGTTCTTC. Encoded protein: CASSLGGDEQFF.

A few counts support this clonotype. The chain couples TRBV1 to TRBJ2-3; the table's D call of TRBD2 was not tested on the DNA. TRBV1 is listed as a pseudogene. This CDR3 contains 16 residues. The CDR3 DNA is TGCACCAGCAGCCAAGATGGGGACTACTCGTCGGATACGCAGTATTTT. It specifies CTSSQDGDYSSDTQYF.

This clonotype has more than one count but fewer than ten. The CDR3 DNA reads TGTGCCAGCAAACGCCGGGAGCGGGGGAACACCGGGGAGCTGTTTTTT. Protein sequence: CASKRRERGNTGELFF. The gene calls are TRBV27 and TRBJ2-2; 7 nucleotides line up with TRBD2. The CDR3 consists of 16 residues. Germline V gene lookup returns CDR1 MNHEY and CDR2 SMNVEV (reference sequence). With V trimmed by 7 bases and J by 1 base, 9 bases remained unmatched.

This clonotype was seen only a few times. Written as DNA, the CDR3 is TGTGCCAGCAGCCGCCCCGGGACAGTTAGCAATCAGCCCCAGCATTTT. This sequence encodes CASSRPGTVSNQPQHF. V usage is TRBV28 and J usage is TRBJ1-5; 7 nucleotides align to TRBD1. V lost 6 bases and J lost 0; bases outside the gene matches: 8. CDR3 length equals 16 residues. Germline lookup yields CDR1 MDHEN and CDR2 SYDVKM.

Ten or more counts support this clonotype. J is TRBJ2-3 and V is TRBV5-5; no clear D. This CDR3 contains 14 residues. Trimming removed 0 bases from V and 0 bases from J, with 5 bases in between. Germline loops: CDR1 SGHKS, CDR2 YYEKEE (reference sequence). The CDR3 sequence is CASSLGPSTDTQYF. DNA for the CDR3: TGTGCCAGCAGCTTGGGACCTAGCACAGATACGCAGTATTTT. Full variable domain (rest looked up from reference TRBV5-5 and TRBJ2-3): DAGVTQSPTHLIKTRGQQVTLRCSPISGHKSVSWYQQVLGQGPQFIFQYYEKEERGRGNFPDRFSARQFPNYSSELNVNALLLGDSALYLCASSLGPSTDTQYFGPGTRLTVL.

This clonotype has at least ten counts. The V and J genes are TRBV6-4 and TRBJ2-3; 7 bases are shared with TRBD2. V gave up 2 bases and J gave up 2 bases; unmatched junction bases: 7. The germline CDR1 and CDR2 sequences are MRHNA and SNTAGT. This CDR3 region has 16 residues. Here the CDR3 reads CASSDDPSGYTDTQYF. In DNA, the CDR3 is TGTGCCAGCAGTGACGATCCTAGCGGCTACACAGATACGCAGTATTTT.

J is TRBJ2-6 and V is TRBV6-2 or TRBV6-3, with D possibly TRBD2 on 6 matching bases. This CDR3 comprises 14 residues. V was shortened by 8 bases and J by 2 bases, with 10 bases between the two germline ends. Germline V gene data show CDR1 as MNHEY and CDR2 as SVGEGT. The CDR3, as DNA: TGTGCCAGCGGAGGGTTTACTGGGGCCAACGTCCTGACTTTC. It codes for CASGGFTGANVLTF.

This clonotype was seen more than once but under ten times. V usage is TRBV6-2 or TRBV6-3 and J usage is TRBJ2-5; 8 nucleotides align to TRBD1. Germline assignment: CDR1 MNHEY and CDR2 SVGEGT. V gave up 2 bases and J gave up 4 bases; unmatched junction bases: 6. The CDR3 is 15 residues long. CDR3 in DNA: TGTGCCAGCAGTTACCCTTTGGACAGGGTAGAGACCCAGTACTTC. Amino acid sequence: CASSYPLDRVETQYF.

With respect to this clonotype: No conserved phenylalanine or tryptophan is present at the end of the CDR3, so a read error is the likely explanation. J is TRBJ1-5 and V is TRBV5-1; 9 nucleotides match TRBD1. V lost 1 base to trimming and J lost 1 base; unmatched junction nucleotides: 0. The CDR3 spans 15 residues. The germline CDR1 and CDR2 sequences are SGHRS and YFSETQ. CDR3: CASSLTGGSNQPQHC. In DNA form, the CDR3 reads TGCGCCAGCAGCTTGACAGGGGGCAGCAATCAGCCCCAGCATTGT.

The chain carries TRBV19 and TRBJ1-5; TRBD1 matches 9 bases. The CDR3 runs 17 residues. With 4 bases clipped from V and 1 base from J, the junction kept 8 bases outside the gene matches. CDR1 and CDR2 (germline): LNHDA, SQIVND (reference sequence). CDR3 protein: CASSTGTGRLSNQPQHF. The CDR3, as DNA: TGTGCCAGTAGTACCGGGACAGGGAGGCTGAGCAATCAGCCCCAGCATTTT.

This clonotype was seen more than once but under ten times. CDR3 bases: TGCAGTGCTAGGGGACTAGGGAACAATGAGCAGTTCTTC. Translating it yields CSARGLGNNEQFF. The chain joins TRBV20-1 to TRBJ2-1; 8 nucleotides align to TRBD2. Looked up from germline, CDR1 is DFQATT and CDR2 is SNEGSKA (reference sequence). The CDR3 runs 13 residues. Trimming removed 3 bases from V and 5 bases from J; junction bases left unmatched: 3.

The rearrangement links TRBV29-1 to TRBJ2-7, with a tentative D call TRBD2 (7 bases). The V gene lost 1 base and the J gene lost 2 bases, with 15 bases spanning the gap. Germline CDR1 is SQVTM and CDR2 is ANQGSEA. The CDR3 loop spans 15 amino acids. The CDR3 region has the DNA TGCAGCGTTGAAGTCACAGGGAGGGCTCCCTACGAGCAGTACTTC. It encodes CSVEVTGRAPYEQYF.

This chain uses TRBV4-3 with TRBJ2-7; TRBD1 aligns across 7 bases. From germline, CDR1 is LGHNA and CDR2 YSLEER. The CDR3 sequence is 14 residues long. J lost 0 bases, V lost 5 bases, and 4 bases had no gene match. CDR3 DNA sequence: TGCGCCAGCAGCGAGACAGGGTCCTCCTACGAGCAGTACTTC. As protein: CASSETGSSYEQYF.

This clonotype was found a few times. The chain is built from TRBV11-2 and TRBJ1-2, with no clear D. This CDR3 has 13 amino acids. The V end lost 3 bases, the J end lost 4 bases, and 9 bases lay between the germline ends. The germline V gene has CDR1 SGHAT and CDR2 FQNNGV. DNA of the CDR3: TGTGCCAGCAGCTTTCCCTGTCCCTATGGCTACACCTTC. Translating gives CASSFPCPYGYTF.

This clonotype was seen at least ten times. CDR3 amino acids: CASSLGQGVYEQYF. The CDR3 DNA sequence: TGTGCCAGCAGCTTAGGACAGGGGGTGTACGAGCAGTACTTC. The gene calls are TRBV7-3 and TRBJ2-7, with 10 bases that match TRBD1. Germline V gives CDR1 SGHTA, CDR2 FQGTGA. The CDR3 loop spans 14 amino acids. Losses at the gene ends were 2 bases for V and 4 bases for J; bases not matched to a gene: 2.